This is a list of T cell receptor beta chains from one sample in a study of CD8+ T cells in alopecia areata. Measured with immunoSEQ multiplex PCR; TCRdb has only the in-frame clones, and not every one. The table records 180,000 or so clones, roughly 64% of them present only once. The sample in question was CD4+ T cells sorted from blood, obtained at week 24, from a patient treated with tofacitinib. The receptor set was obtained from a human donor with alopecia areata. Both conserved end residues are part of each CDR3. The D gene is left open where the match is weak. Only some rows state a clone size, as once, few, many or a class for expanded clones.

V gene	clone size	D gene	J gene	CDR3 protein	CDR3 DNA
TRBV7-3	-	-	TRBJ2-3	CASSPWGSTDTQYF	TGTGCCAGCAGCCCTTGGGGGAGCACAGATACGCAGTATTTT
TRBV15	-	-	TRBJ2-7	CATSRGRAGGEQYF	TGTGCCACCAGCAGAGGACGGGCCGGTGGCGAGCAGTACTTC
TRBV25-1	-	TRBD1	TRBJ2-7	CASSPTPGQGKNEQYF	TGTGCCAGCAGTCCCACCCCGGGACAGGGGAAAAACGAGCAGTACTTC
TRBV5-1	-	-	TRBJ2-7	CASSLDRAAYEQYF	TGCGCCAGCAGCTTGGACAGGGCAGCCTACGAGCAGTACTTC
TRBV25-1	-	-	TRBJ2-7	CASRADTYEQYF	TGTGCCAGCCGTGCAGATACCTACGAGCAGTACTTC
TRBV7-3	-	-	TRBJ2-1	CASSLSSSYNEQFF	TGTGCCAGCAGCTTGTCGAGCTCCTACAATGAGCAGTTCTTC
TRBV18	once	-	TRBJ1-5	CASSPQGSNQPQHF	TGTGCCAGCTCACCACAGGGAAGCAATCAGCCCCAGCATTTT
TRBV6-1	-	-	TRBJ1-4	CASSKTGATNEKLFF	TGTGCCAGCAGTAAAACAGGAGCAACTAATGAAAAACTGTTTTTT
TRBV30	few	TRBD2	TRBJ2-1	CAWSSGRDEQFF	TGTGCCTGGAGTAGCGGGAGGGATGAGCAGTTCTTC
TRBV11-1	-	-	TRBJ2-7	CASSSVRGTYEQYF	TGTGCCAGCAGCTCAGTACGGGGGACCTACGAGCAGTACTTC
TRBV6-6	-	-	TRBJ1-1	CASSPGHANTEAFF	TGTGCCAGCAGCCCAGGGCATGCAAACACTGAAGCTTTCTTT
TRBV9	-	TRBD1	TRBJ1-6	CASSLSGQISNSPLHF	TGTGCCAGCAGCCTGTCGGGACAGATTTCAAATTCACCCCTCCACTTT
TRBV9	-	-	TRBJ2-1	CASSVAARGAYNEQFF	TGTGCCAGCAGCGTAGCTGCGCGGGGAGCCTACAATGAGCAGTTCTTC
TRBV5-6	-	-	TRBJ1-4	CASSEEATNEKLFF	TGTGCCAGCAGCGAGGAGGCAACTAATGAAAAACTGTTTTTT
TRBV15	-	TRBD1	TRBJ2-7	CATSRQGQGGNEQYF	TGTGCCACCAGCAGACAGGGACAGGGGGGCAACGAGCAGTACTTC
TRBV10-3	few	-	TRBJ2-4	CAISERSDSIQYF	TGTGCCATCAGTGAGCGCAGCGACAGTATTCAGTACTTC
TRBV29-1	few	-	TRBJ2-5	CSVEDWEGARETQYF	TGCAGCGTTGAAGATTGGGAAGGGGCGAGGGAGACCCAGTACTTC
TRBV7-2	-	-	TRBJ1-2	CASSLSREDYGYTF	TGTGCCAGCAGCTTAAGCAGGGAGGACTATGGCTACACCTTC
TRBV6-1	few	-	TRBJ1-4	CASSELGGVDEKLFF	TGTGCCAGCAGTGAACTGGGGGGCGTAGATGAAAAACTGTTTTTT
TRBV7-9	-	TRBD2	TRBJ2-6	CASSWTSGSGANVLTF	TGTGCCAGCAGCTGGACTAGCGGCTCTGGGGCCAACGTCCTGACTTTC
TRBV6-5	-	TRBD1	TRBJ1-1	CASRGQLNTEAFF	TGTGCCAGCAGGGGACAGTTGAACACTGAAGCTTTCTTT
TRBV6-5	-	TRBD2	TRBJ2-1	CASSLRTGGLYEQFF	TGTGCCAGCAGTTTACGGACGGGGGGGTTATATGAGCAGTTCTTC
TRBV27	-	-	TRBJ2-1	CASRTQYNEQFF	TGTGCCAGCAGGACTCAATACAATGAGCAGTTCTTC
TRBV5-4	-	TRBD1	TRBJ1-1	CATHSGTGTPEAFF	TGTGCCACGCACTCCGGGACAGGGACCCCTGAAGCTTTCTTT
TRBV7-2	-	-	TRBJ2-1	CASSLVGYNEQFF	TGTGCCAGCAGCTTAGTTGGGTACAATGAGCAGTTCTTC
TRBV30	-	TRBD2	TRBJ2-4	CAWRGLAGSGTKNIQYF	TGTGCCTGGAGAGGGTTAGCGGGGTCAGGAACCAAAAACATTCAGTACTTC
TRBV7-3	few	TRBD1	TRBJ2-6	CASSGTGWGGANVLTF	TGTGCCAGCAGCGGGACAGGATGGGGTGGGGCCAACGTCCTGACTTTC
TRBV5-1	-	TRBD2	TRBJ2-1	CASVSTSGRDEQFF	TGCGCCAGTGTCTCGACTAGCGGGAGGGATGAGCAGTTCTTC
TRBV29-1	-	-	TRBJ2-2	CSVSKQTNTGELFF	TGCAGCGTTTCGAAACAGACGAACACCGGGGAGCTGTTTTTT
TRBV29-1	few	TRBD2	TRBJ2-5	CSVTLAGGQGETQYF	TGCAGCGTTACTCTAGCGGGGGGGCAAGGGGAGACCCAGTACTTC
TRBV27	once	-	TRBJ1-2	CASSESDRGTYGYTF	TGTGCCAGCAGCGAATCGGACAGAGGAACCTATGGCTACACCTTC
TRBV7-2	-	-	TRBJ2-1	CASSLGDLYNEQFF	TGTGCCAGCAGCTTAGGGGACCTTTACAATGAGCAGTTCTTC
TRBV6-5	-	TRBD1	TRBJ1-1	CASSYGRGRVVAFF	TGTGCCAGCAGTTACGGGAGGGGGCGCGTTGTAGCTTTCTTT
TRBV25-1	-	-	TRBJ2-5	CASIARREGETQYF	TGTGCCAGCATCGCACGACGGGAAGGGGAGACCCAGTACTTC
TRBV7-2	-	TRBD1	TRBJ1-2	CASSETGTGGVDGYTF	TGTGCCAGCAGCGAGACCGGGACAGGGGGCGTGGATGGCTACACCTTC
TRBV7-3	-	-	TRBJ2-5	CASSRGQLETQYF	TGTGCCAGCAGCAGAGGACAGTTAGAGACCCAGTACTTC
TRBV28	few	-	TRBJ2-1	CASSGGRKTGEQFF	TGTGCCAGCAGTGGGGGACGGAAGACGGGTGAGCAGTTCTTC
TRBV30	few	-	TRBJ1-4	CAWNTDSGHGEKLFF	TGTGCCTGGAACACGGACTCCGGGCATGGTGAAAAACTGTTTTTT
TRBV7-6	-	TRBD1	TRBJ2-5	CASSLGARGKTQYF	TGTGCCAGCAGCTTAGGGGCCAGGGGGAAGACCCAGTACTTC
TRBV7-2	-	-	TRBJ1-1	CASSLGPEPGAFF	TGTGCCAGCAGCTTAGGACCGGAACCGGGGGCTTTCTTT
TRBV29-1	few	-	TRBJ1-1	CSVMRIMNTEAFF	TGCAGCGTCATGAGGATCATGAACACTGAAGCTTTCTTT
TRBV28	few	-	TRBJ2-7	CASSLEGYEQYF	TGTGCCAGCAGTTTGGAGGGATACGAGCAGTACTTC
TRBV6-5	-	-	TRBJ2-7	CASSSSDYHEQYF	TGTGCCAGCAGTTCCTCCGACTACCACGAGCAGTACTTC
TRBV5-1	few	TRBD1	TRBJ2-3	CASGRDRELDTQYF	TGCGCCAGCGGACGGGACAGAGAATTAGATACGCAGTATTTT
TRBV4-3	-	TRBD1	TRBJ1-1	CASSQATGQEYMNTEAFF	TGCGCCAGCAGCCAGGCGACGGGACAGGAGTACATGAACACTGAAGCTTTCTTT